What follows describes a single T cell receptor (beta chain). The data are from a study of multiple sclerosis patients with progressive multifocal leukoencephalopathy. The CDR3 consists of 13 residues. Trimming left V 0 bases short and J 13 bases short, with 13 bases between. CDR1 LNHNV and CDR2 YYDKDF come from the germline V gene (reference sequence). Described time point: time of PML onset. Generated by immunoSEQ multiplex PCR, the TCRdb table keeps only in-frame clones and is missing some. Among 25,000 to 35,000 clones listed, roughly 84% were seen once. V and J are TRBV15 and TRBJ1-3; TRBD1 might be the D (5 bases). The source of this sequence is a human donor with progressive multifocal leukoencephalopathy. Sequenced material: PBMCs, taken from a patient treated with natalizumab. The CDR3 region has the DNA TGTGCCACCAGCAGAGATCCCGGGGACCGAATATATTTT. Translated, it gives CATSRDPGDRIYF.